The entry below describes one T cell receptor beta chain. From germline, CDR1 is KGHSH and CDR2 LQKENI. After removal of 5 bases from V and 8 bases from J, the junction contained 3 bases not matched to a gene. This CDR3 contains 12 residues. This record comes from a study of blood T cell repertoires in COVID-19. Study overall: Collection of acute and convalescent COVID-19 samples took place in the United States, Italy and Spain. Sample material is recorded as cDNA or gDNA derived from T cells, B-cell-depleted T cells, or PBMCs.

This study enrolled people aged about 18 to 100 from under 25 US geographic areas. Generated by immunoSEQ multiplex PCR, the TCRdb table keeps only in-frame clones and is missing some. The sample gives some 200,000 clones, around 85% of which show up once; 1.3% is in the top ten. The sample was PBMCs or T cells enriched from blood (not recorded which). The chain has TRBV18 and TRBJ1-2; 9 positions agree with TRBD1. The source is a woman aged 40 to 50 with acute COVID-19. Written as DNA, the CDR3 is TGTGCCAGCTCAGCCACAGGGGGCGGCTACACCTTC. The encoded protein is CASSATGGGYTF.